The entry below gives a single TCR beta chain sequence along with its context. Per the original data handling: By means of reference gene primer amplification, nucleated cell counts were estimated. Clones were read by immunoSEQ multiplex PCR, and TCRdb kept only the in-frame ones, dropping some. The V and J calls and the clone size are those of that table, but D and trimming were determined from the DNA. The sample carries 150,000 or so clones, more than 75% recorded once. This sample was included in a study of blood T cell repertoires in COVID-19. At the level of the study: COVID-19 samples, acute and convalescent, were from the United States, Italy and Spain. The analysed material was cDNA or gDNA that came from T cells, B-cell-depleted T cells, or PBMCs.

The J segment lost 7 bases and the V segment lost 1 base, leaving 8 bases of the junction unmatched. Germline lookup yields CDR1 LGHDT and CDR2 YNNKEL (reference sequence). The CDR3 totals 15 residues. The V and J genes are TRBV3-1 (or the pseudogene TRBV3-2) and TRBJ2-3; 7 nucleotides match TRBD2. The clonotype was recovered from a human donor with acute or convalescent COVID-19. The donor label of this sample is uncertain. The material sequenced was peripheral blood. The CDR3 coding sequence is TGTGCCAGCAGCCAAGGCGGGGGAGGGAGGAATACGCAGTATTTT. It codes for CASSQGGGGRNTQYF.